The rows below give T cell receptor beta chains drawn from one sample of a study of CD8+ T cells in alopecia areata. Clones were read by immunoSEQ multiplex PCR, and TCRdb kept only the in-frame ones, dropping some. The sample contains 100,000 to 120,000 clones, roughly 55% of which appear only once. Sequenced: NKG2D-low CD8+ T cells sorted from blood. These receptors originate from a human donor with alopecia areata. The CDR3 runs from the conserved cysteine through the conserved F or W. The order of the fields is D gene, V gene, CDR3 length, J gene, clone size, CDR3 protein, CDR3 DNA. The D gene is left open where the match is weak. Some rows mark clone size as missing; the rest say once, few, many or name a class of expanded clone.

TRBD2	TRBV5-4	14	TRBJ2-7	NA	CASSFGRGAYEQYF	TGTGCCAGCAGCTTCGGGAGGGGTGCCTACGAGCAGTACTTC
NA	TRBV27	19	TRBJ2-7	NA	CASSKTGIGMGWTPYEQYF	TGTGCCAGCAGCAAAACTGGTATCGGGATGGGGTGGACTCCCTACGAGCAGTACTTC
NA	TRBV13	14	TRBJ2-7	NA	CASSLGRGSYEQYF	TGTGCCAGCAGCTTAGGCCGAGGTTCCTACGAGCAGTACTTC
TRBD1	TRBV23-1	14	TRBJ1-1	NA	CASSQTYRGVGAFF	TGCGCCAGCAGTCAGACGTACAGGGGCGTGGGGGCTTTCTTT
TRBD2	TRBV27	15	TRBJ2-7	NA	CASSTRLADTYEQYF	TGTGCCAGCAGTACCCGACTAGCTGATACCTACGAGCAGTACTTC
TRBD2	TRBV9	16	TRBJ2-3	NA	CASSVASGRAPDTQYF	TGTGCCAGCAGCGTAGCAAGCGGGAGGGCGCCAGATACGCAGTATTTT
NA	TRBV29-1	13	TRBJ2-4	few	CSVETQLDHIQYF	TGCAGCGTTGAGACCCAACTCGATCACATTCAGTACTTC
NA	TRBV7-9	14	TRBJ2-3	NA	CASRPRGSTDTQYF	TGTGCCAGCCGACCCCGGGGGAGCACAGATACGCAGTATTTT
TRBD1	TRBV27	20	TRBJ2-6	NA	CASSLQGARPTPSGANVLTF	TGTGCCAGCAGTTTACAGGGGGCGAGGCCTACCCCCTCTGGGGCCAACGTCCTGACTTTC
NA	TRBV5-1	14	TRBJ1-1	few	CASSFRWGNTEAFF	TGCGCCAGCAGCTTCCGGTGGGGGAACACTGAAGCTTTCTTT
NA	TRBV27	15	TRBJ2-7	once	CASSPPGRTRSEQYF	TGTGCCAGCAGTCCGCCCGGGCGCACGAGGAGCGAGCAGTACTTC
TRBD2	TRBV27	17	TRBJ2-3	few	CASSHLLAGDGTDTQYF	TGTGCCAGCAGTCACCTCCTAGCGGGAGACGGAACAGATACGCAGTATTTT
TRBD1	TRBV2	18	TRBJ2-1	NA	CASSELALGQGSEDEQFF	TGTGCCAGCAGTGAATTGGCTCTTGGACAGGGAAGCGAGGATGAGCAGTTCTTC
NA	TRBV5-4	12	TRBJ2-7	NA	CASSLDGGEQYF	TGTGCCAGCAGCTTGGACGGGGGAGAGCAGTACTTC
NA	TRBV13	17	TRBJ2-2	NA	CASSFLAIRRDTGELFF	TGTGCCAGCAGCTTTCTGGCCATCAGGAGGGACACCGGGGAGCTGTTTTTT
NA	TRBV28	11	TRBJ2-1	once	CASSPLDEQFF	TGTGCCAGCAGTCCCTTAGATGAGCAGTTCTTC
TRBD1	TRBV28	14	TRBJ2-7	few	CASSHGQGQYEQYF	TGTGCCAGCAGCCACGGACAGGGTCAATACGAGCAGTACTTC
NA	TRBV5-1	16	TRBJ2-2	NA	CASSWGGVANTGELFF	TGCGCCAGCAGCTGGGGCGGGGTAGCGAACACCGGGGAGCTGTTTTTT
TRBD2	TRBV7-8	16	TRBJ2-7	NA	CASSAAPSGSRNEQYF	TGTGCCAGCAGCGCCGCCCCCAGCGGGAGTCGGAACGAGCAGTACTTC
TRBD1	TRBV29-1	15	TRBJ2-7	NA	CSVHLDRGRFYEQYF	TGCAGCGTTCACTTGGACAGGGGGCGGTTTTACGAGCAGTACTTC
NA	TRBV5-6	15	TRBJ2-1	NA	CASSFVDAAYNEQFF	TGTGCCAGCAGTTTTGTTGACGCAGCCTACAATGAGCAGTTCTTC
TRBD2	TRBV14	15	TRBJ2-7	few	CASSQAATSETVQYF	TGTGCCAGCAGCCAAGCTGCGACTAGCGAGACGGTGCAGTACTTC
NA	TRBV7-9	15	TRBJ2-3	many	CASSLGWVSTDTQYF	TGTGCCAGCAGCTTAGGATGGGTTAGCACAGATACGCAGTATTTT
NA	TRBV7-9	15	TRBJ2-7	NA	CASSHHSEQIYEQYF	TGTGCCAGCAGCCACCACAGCGAACAGATCTACGAGCAGTACTTC
TRBD1	TRBV7-2	14	TRBJ1-4	NA	CASSLGQGREKLFF	TGTGCCAGCAGCCTGGGACAGGGGCGTGAAAAACTGTTTTTT
TRBD2	TRBV4-1	15	TRBJ2-7	NA	CASSLTGGRSYEQYF	TGCGCCAGCAGCCTAACGGGAGGGAGGTCTTACGAGCAGTACTTC
TRBD2	TRBV9	17	TRBJ2-3	NA	CASSAGLAGATTDTQYF	TGTGCCAGCAGCGCCGGACTAGCGGGAGCCACCACAGATACGCAGTATTTT
NA	TRBV15	14	TRBJ2-5	NA	CATSSPGHQETQYF	TGTGCCACCAGCAGTCCCGGACACCAAGAGACCCAGTACTTC
NA	TRBV29-1	15	TRBJ2-5	NA	CSVEPPGLIQETQYF	TGCAGCGTTGAGCCCCCGGGACTGATCCAAGAGACCCAGTACTTC
NA	TRBV2	16	TRBJ2-3	few	CASSEVRGSGTDTQYF	TGTGCCAGCAGTGAAGTGAGGGGGTCCGGGACGGATACGCAGTATTTT
TRBD1	TRBV4-1	15	TRBJ2-7	once	CASSSEAGGKYEQYF	TGCGCCAGCAGCTCTGAGGCAGGGGGCAAGTACGAGCAGTACTTC
NA	TRBV6-5	11	TRBJ1-1	few	CASSSWTEAFF	TGTGCCAGCAGCTCCTGGACTGAAGCTTTCTTT
TRBD2	TRBV2	14	TRBJ2-7	NA	CASSGSGATYEQYF	TGTGCCAGCAGTGGTAGCGGGGCAACCTACGAGCAGTACTTC
TRBD2	TRBV25-1	15	TRBJ2-1	NA	CASSTGLAGPGEQFF	TGTGCCAGCAGTACAGGACTAGCGGGACCCGGTGAGCAGTTCTTC
TRBD1	TRBV19	14	TRBJ2-5	NA	CASGAGQAQETQYF	TGTGCCAGCGGGGCGGGACAGGCACAAGAGACCCAGTACTTC
NA	TRBV19	13	TRBJ2-7	NA	CASSMADTYEQYF	TGTGCCAGTAGTATGGCCGACACCTACGAGCAGTACTTC
TRBD1	TRBV23-1	14	TRBJ1-5	few	CASCKGARHQPQHF	TGCGCCAGCTGCAAGGGGGCTCGGCATCAGCCCCAGCATTTT
TRBD2	TRBV7-3	15	TRBJ2-3	NA	CASSLTSGTYDTQYF	TGTGCCAGCAGCTTGACTAGCGGGACATATGATACGCAGTATTTT
NA	TRBV27	14	TRBJ1-5	NA	CASSIRQFTQPQHF	TGTGCCAGCAGTATAAGACAGTTTACCCAGCCCCAGCATTTT
NA	TRBV2	11	TRBJ1-1	NA	CASPRSTEAFF	TGTGCCAGCCCCAGGAGCACTGAAGCTTTCTTT
NA	TRBV19	14	TRBJ1-1	few	CASTAFGVVDEAFF	TGTGCCAGTACCGCTTTCGGGGTGGTCGATGAAGCTTTCTTT
NA	TRBV29-1	15	TRBJ2-7	few	CSVEDTTEGSYEQYF	TGCAGCGTTGAAGATACGACGGAGGGTAGCTACGAGCAGTACTTC
NA	TRBV7-2	15	TRBJ2-3	NA	CASSSAETLGGGQYF	TGTGCCAGCAGCTCGGCCGAGACATTAGGGGGTGGGCAGTATTTT
NA	TRBV7-9	12	TRBJ2-7	NA	CASTTDNREQYF	TGTGCCAGCACCACGGACAACCGTGAGCAGTACTTC
TRBD2	TRBV13	13	TRBJ2-7	NA	CASSTGGTYEQYF	TGTGCCAGCAGTACGGGAGGTACATACGAGCAGTACTTC
TRBD2	TRBV28	15	TRBJ2-1	few	CASSWSSGSYNEQFF	TGTGCCAGCAGTTGGTCTAGCGGCTCCTACAATGAGCAGTTCTTC
NA	TRBV28	11	TRBJ2-3	few	CASSPSDTQYF	TGTGCCAGCAGTCCTTCAGATACGCAGTATTTT
TRBD1	TRBV5-1	19	TRBJ2-6	NA	CASSLAFRTGGFGANVLTF	TGCGCCAGCAGCTTGGCTTTCCGGACAGGGGGCTTTGGGGCCAACGTCCTGACTTTC
TRBD2	TRBV27	16	TRBJ2-5	NA	CASSPLGTSGQETQYF	TGTGCCAGCAGTCCCCTGGGGACTAGCGGACAAGAGACCCAGTACTTC
NA	TRBV29-1	17	TRBJ2-7	NA	CSVEDPLREGASHEQYF	TGCAGCGTTGAAGATCCACTCCGGGAGGGGGCGAGTCACGAGCAGTACTTC
NA	TRBV29-1	14	TRBJ2-7	NA	CSVSVGDHLYEQYF	TGCAGCGTCTCCGTAGGGGACCACCTCTACGAGCAGTACTTC
NA	TRBV5-4	14	TRBJ2-1	NA	CASSLARLPNEQFF	TGTGCCAGCAGCTTGGCCCGCCTACCCAATGAGCAGTTCTTC
NA	TRBV27	13	TRBJ2-1	NA	CAKQVRTDPNQFF	TGTGCCAAACAAGTCCGGACAGACCCTAATCAGTTCTTC
NA	TRBV7-8	13	TRBJ2-7	NA	CASSSTAAYEQYF	TGTGCCAGCAGCTCCACTGCCGCCTACGAGCAGTACTTC
TRBD1	TRBV28	15	TRBJ2-7	NA	CASSSGTGVFYEQYF	TGTGCCAGCAGCTCCGGGACAGGGGTTTTTTACGAGCAGTACTTC
TRBD1	TRBV28	19	TRBJ2-6	NA	CASSPIGQDIGSGANVLTF	TGTGCCAGCAGTCCTATCGGACAGGACATCGGTTCTGGGGCCAACGTCCTGACTTTC
NA	TRBV29-1	11	TRBJ1-4	few	CSVITNEKLFF	TGCAGCGTGATCACTAATGAAAAACTGTTTTTT